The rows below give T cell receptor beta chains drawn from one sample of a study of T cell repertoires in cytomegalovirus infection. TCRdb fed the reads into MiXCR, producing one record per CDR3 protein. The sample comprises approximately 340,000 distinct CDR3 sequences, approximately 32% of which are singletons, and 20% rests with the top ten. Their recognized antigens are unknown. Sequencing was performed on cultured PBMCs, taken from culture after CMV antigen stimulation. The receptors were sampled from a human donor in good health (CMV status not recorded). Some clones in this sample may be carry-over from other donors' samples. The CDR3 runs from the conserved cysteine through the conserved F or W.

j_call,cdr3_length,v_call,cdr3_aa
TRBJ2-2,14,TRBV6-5,CASSSPGGTGELFF
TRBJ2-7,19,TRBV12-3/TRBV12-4,CASSSHLNTGGRISYEQYF
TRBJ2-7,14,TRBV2,CASSERPVTYEQYF
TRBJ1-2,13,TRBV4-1,CASSQEGPYGYTF
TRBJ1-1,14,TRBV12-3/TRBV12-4,CASSFSGRATEAFF
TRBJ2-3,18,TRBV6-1,CASSESTSGDRFADTQYF
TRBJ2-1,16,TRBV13,CASSPRRKAINNEQFF
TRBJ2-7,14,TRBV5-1,CASSLEGRRDEQYF
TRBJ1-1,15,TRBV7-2,CASSLEARGNTEAFF
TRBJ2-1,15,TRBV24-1,CATSDTRQGVDEQFF
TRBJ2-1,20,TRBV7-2,CASSLVGRVWRGRANNEQFF
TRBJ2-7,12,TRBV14,CASSGQGSEQYF
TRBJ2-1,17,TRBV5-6,CASSRRLPGQGAGEQFF
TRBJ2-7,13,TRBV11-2,CASSTQARYEQYF
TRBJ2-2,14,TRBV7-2,CASSLARQPGELFF
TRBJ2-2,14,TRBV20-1,CSARVQGGTGELFF
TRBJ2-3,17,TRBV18,CASSPRTSGGSTDTQYF
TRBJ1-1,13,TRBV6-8,CASSLTGYSEAFF
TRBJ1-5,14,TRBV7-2,CASSWGRSGQPQHF
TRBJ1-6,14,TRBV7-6,CASSARQQNSPLHF
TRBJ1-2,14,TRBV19,CASSKEIQGYGYTF
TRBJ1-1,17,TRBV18,CASSQTSDRGLDTEAFF
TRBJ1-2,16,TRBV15,CATSREGQGPKNGYTF
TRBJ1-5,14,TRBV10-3,CAISESGAGWPQHF
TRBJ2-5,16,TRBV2,CASSEVASGSQETQYF
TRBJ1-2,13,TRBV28,CASRTLSGYGYTF
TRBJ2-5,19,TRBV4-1,CASSQDPTWTSGTLKTQYF
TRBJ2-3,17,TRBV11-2,CASSLVTSGRVSDTQYF
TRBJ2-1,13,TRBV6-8,CASSYGRGRGQFF
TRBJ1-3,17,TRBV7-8,CASSFASQTGLGNTIYF
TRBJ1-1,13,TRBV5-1,CASSPGTAYEAFF
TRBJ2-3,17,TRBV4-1,CASSQRGGAGLTDTQYF
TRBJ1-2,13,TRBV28,CASSFTGEGGYTF
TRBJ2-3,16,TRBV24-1,CATSDPRTASTDTQYF
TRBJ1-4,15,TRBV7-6,CASSHIGDREEKLFF